This entry lists 7 T cell receptor beta chains sequenced from one sample in a study of cytomegalovirus exposure and HLA in healthy donors. PCR amplification relied on 60 Vbeta primers (plus 13 Jbeta primers). The protocol was immunoSEQ multiplex PCR, while the TCRdb copy is restricted to in-frame clones and leaves out a portion. The profile shows roughly 140,000 clones, roughly 80% of them singletons. Sequencing was performed on PBMCs. The receptors shown here come from a woman in her 40s in good health and CMV-seropositive.

This sequence joins TRBV2 and TRBJ2-2, with 8 positions matching TRBD2. J was trimmed by 4 bases and V by 8 bases; bases with no gene match: 12. Germline CDR1 and CDR2: SNHLY and FYNNEI. The CDR3 consists of 16 residues. CDR3 protein: CASGEAGGAVTGELFF. For the CDR3, the DNA is TGTGCCAGCGGCGAGGCCGGGGGGGCAGTCACCGGGGAGCTGTTTTTT.

The V call is TRBV7-9, the J call TRBJ2-5; D unclear. The CDR3 has 12 residues. Germline-derived CDR1 and CDR2 are SEHNR and FQNEAQ (reference sequence). V was clipped by 2 bases and J by 5 bases, with 6 bases between them. CDR3 DNA sequence: TGTGCCAGCAGCTTAACTCGGGAGACCCAGTACTTC. It codes for CASSLTRETQYF.

This clone was observed once. The chain is built from TRBV10-3 and TRBJ1-6, with D perhaps matching TRBD1 (6 bases). The germline CDR1 and CDR2 sequences are ENHRY and SYGVKD. This CDR3 region has 16 residues. Trimming took 0 bases from V and 7 from J, leaving 13 bases between them. The CDR3 reads CAISESGGRGNSPLHF. The CDR3, as DNA: TGTGCCATCAGTGAGTCGGGGGGGCGCGGGAATTCACCCCTCCACTTT.

The chain carries TRBV7-2 and TRBJ2-2; 11 bases are shared with TRBD2. The CDR3 sequence is 18 residues long. Looked up from germline, CDR1 is SGHTA and CDR2 is FQGNSA. V lost 5 bases, J lost 0 bases, and 8 bases stayed unmatched. The CDR3 DNA reads as TGTGCCAGCAGCCCACTCACGGGACTAGCGGCGAACACCGGGGAGCTGTTTTTT. Protein product: CASSPLTGLAANTGELFF.

The gene calls are TRBV28 and TRBJ1-5, with TRBD1 as a possible D gene (6 bases). Germline V gene lookup returns CDR1 MDHEN and CDR2 SYDVKM. Deletions cut 4 bases from V and 1 base from J, with 17 bases between. The length of the CDR3 is 17 residues. In DNA form, the CDR3 reads TGTGCCAGCAGTTCCCCCTTGGGAGGGGGAAGCAATCAGCCCCAGCATTTT. Its translation: CASSSPLGGGSNQPQHF. The variable domain in full, with the rest retrieved from reference TRBV28 and TRBJ1-5, is DVKVTQSSRYLVKRTGEKVFLECVQDMDHENMFWYRQDPGLGLRLIYFSYDVKMKEKGDIPEGYSVSREKKERFSLILESASTNQTSMYLCASSSPLGGGSNQPQHFGDGTRLSIL.

The chain employs TRBV7-5 and TRBJ1-5; the DNA was not used to check the table's D call, TRBD1. TRBV7-5 is reported as a pseudogene. The CDR3 spans 15 residues. CDR3 region: CARSSQVYSNQPQHF. The CDR3 DNA reads TGTGCCAGAAGCTCACAGGTTTATAGCAATCAGCCCCAGCATTTT.

The rearrangement links TRBV30 to TRBJ2-1; D possibly corresponds to TRBD2 (5 bases). The V gene's germline CDR1 is GTSNPN and CDR2 SVGIG (reference sequence). This CDR3 is built from 14 residues. Trimming cost V 2 bases and J 6 bases, with 14 bases left between them. The CDR3 DNA reads as TGTGCCTGGAGTTCCCCTAGCCTGGCCAATGAGCAGTTCTTC. The encoded protein is CAWSSPSLANEQFF. Looking up the rest from reference TRBV30 and TRBJ2-1 gives the full variable domain: SQTIHQWPATLVQPVGSPLSLECTVEGTSNPNLYWYRQAAGRGLQLLFYSVGIGQISSEVPQNLSASRPQDRQFILSSKKLLLSDSGFYLCAWSSPSLANEQFFGPGTRLTVL.